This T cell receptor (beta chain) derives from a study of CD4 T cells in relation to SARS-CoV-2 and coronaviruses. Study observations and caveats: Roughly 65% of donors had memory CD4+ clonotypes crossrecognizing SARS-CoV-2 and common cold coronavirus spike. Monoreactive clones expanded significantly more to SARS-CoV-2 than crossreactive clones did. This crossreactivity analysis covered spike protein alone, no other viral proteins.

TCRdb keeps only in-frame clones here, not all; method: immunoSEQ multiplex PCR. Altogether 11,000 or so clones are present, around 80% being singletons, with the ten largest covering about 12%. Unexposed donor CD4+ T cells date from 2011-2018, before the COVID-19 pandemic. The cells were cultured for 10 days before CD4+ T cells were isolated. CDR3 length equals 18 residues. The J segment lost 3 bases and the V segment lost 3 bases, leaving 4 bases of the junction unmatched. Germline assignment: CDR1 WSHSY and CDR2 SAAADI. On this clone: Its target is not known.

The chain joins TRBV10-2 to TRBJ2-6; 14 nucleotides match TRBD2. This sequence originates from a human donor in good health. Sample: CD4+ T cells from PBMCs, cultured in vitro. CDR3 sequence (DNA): TGCGCCAGCAGTGACCCGGGACTAGCGGGAGTTGGGGCCAACGTCCTGACTTTC. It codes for CASSDPGLAGVGANVLTF.